Following are 6 T cell receptor beta chains from one sample sequenced in a study of PD-1 blockade in classical Hodgkin lymphoma. The patients all showed relapse after autologous stem cell transplantation, while their brentuximab vedotin exposure varied. Sequencing was performed with immunoSEQ multiplex PCR; in TCRdb, only in-frame clones are kept and a portion is missing. The data hold tens of thousands of clones, with 85% to 90% observed a single time. The sample was peripheral blood mononuclear cells (PBMCs), taken at baseline. The receptor source for this set is a human donor with classical Hodgkin lymphoma.

The chain links TRBV27 to TRBJ2-7, with D perhaps matching TRBD2 (5 bases). V was cut by 6 bases and J by 2 bases, with 11 bases left in between. Germline lookup yields CDR1 MNHEY and CDR2 SMNVEV (reference sequence). The CDR3 runs 13 residues. This CDR3 reads CASSPGRAYEQYF. The CDR3 DNA sequence: TGTGCCAGCAGCCCCGGGCGGGCCTACGAGCAGTACTTC.

The chain couples TRBV10-1 to TRBJ2-2; 13 positions match TRBD2. This CDR3 region has 17 residues. Germline V gene sequence: CDR1 WNHNN, CDR2 SYGVQD (reference sequence). Unmatched junction bases numbered 7, after V lost 9 bases and J lost 0 bases. This CDR3 reads CARTTSGGPPNTGELFF. The DNA of the CDR3 is TGCGCCAGGACGACTAGCGGGGGGCCTCCGAACACCGGGGAGCTGTTTTTT.

The chain has TRBV9 and TRBJ2-2; D is ambiguous. Germline V CDR1 and CDR2: SGDLS, YYNGEE. The V gene lost 0 bases and the J gene lost 2 bases, with 8 bases spanning the gap. CDR3 length: 15 amino acids. CDR3 bases: TGTGCCAGCAGCGTAGTTCCTATTAACACCGGGGAGCTGTTTTTT. Its translation: CASSVVPINTGELFF.

Comment on this clone: One end of the junction does not line up with germline, which may come from a read error. The chain links TRBV7-7 to TRBJ2-1; TRBD1 might be the D (5 bases). CDR1 and CDR2 (germline): SSHAT, FNYEAQ (reference sequence). This CDR3 is built from 16 residues. CDR3 nucleotide sequence: TGTGCTAGCAGCTTAGGGGCTCAGGGCAATTACAATGAGCAGTTCTTC. Translated, it gives CASSLGAQGNYNEQFF.

The V gene is TRBV19, the J gene TRBJ2-7; the D gene is possibly TRBD1 (6 bases). The germline CDR1 and CDR2 sequences are LNHDA and SQIVND (reference sequence). V was pared by 6 bases and J by 6 bases, with 15 bases between. The CDR3 spans 13 residues. The CDR3 loop is CASRKDSLGEQYF. The DNA of the CDR3 is TGTGCCAGTAGGAAGGACAGTTTGGGCGAGCAGTACTTC.

V usage is TRBV10-2 and J usage is TRBJ1-5, with D tentatively TRBD1 (5 bases). The V and J ends lost 6 bases and 6 bases respectively, with 15 bases between them. This CDR3 is 14 amino acids long. Germline CDR1 is WSHSY and CDR2 is SAAADI. CDR3 amino acids: CASRGPGEGQPQHF. CDR3 DNA sequence: TGCGCCAGCAGGGGACCCGGGGAGGGTCAGCCCCAGCATTTT.